These 11 T cell receptor beta chains came from one sample sequenced in a study of early T cells in non-severe SARS-CoV-2 infection. TCRdb re-derived calls from the 5' RACE reads in MiXCR, one entry per CDR3 protein. The sample has 70,000 to 80,000 distinct CDR3 sequences; around 12% are singletons. This specimen was whole blood, taken at baseline. The receptors stem from an adult who was a healthcare worker with PCR-confirmed SARS-CoV-2 infection or an uninfected control (not recorded which).

The chain employs TRBV7-2 and TRBJ2-1; D gene uncertain. V lost 2 bases and J lost 9, with 5 bases in between. This CDR3 spans 11 amino acids. The germline CDR1 and CDR2 sequences are SGHTA and FQGNSA. The CDR3 nucleotides are TGTGCCAGCAGCTTACTTGGTGAGCAGTTCTTC. Translation: CASSLLGEQFF.

The chain employs TRBV11-2 and TRBJ2-1; TRBD1 is a possible D gene (6 bases). The CDR3 sequence is 12 residues long. Germline V gene lookup returns CDR1 SGHAT and CDR2 FQNNGV. With 10 bases removed from V and 7 bases from J, the gap between germline ends came to 14 bases. CDR3 sequence (DNA): TGTGCCACCCGTATGAGGGGGAATGAGCAGTTCTTC. Translating it yields CATRMRGNEQFF. The full variable domain, its missing parts supplied by reference TRBV11-2 and TRBJ2-1, is EAGVAQSPRYKIIEKRQSVAFWCNPISGHATLYWYQQILGQGPKLLIQFQNNGVVDDSQLPKDRFSAERLKGVDSTLKIQPAKLEDSAVYLCATRMRGNEQFFGPGTRLTVL.

The chain is built from TRBV12-3 or TRBV12-4 and TRBJ1-6; perhaps TRBD1 as D (5 bases). CDR3 size: 15 residues. The germline V and J ends were trimmed by 6 bases and 8 bases, with 17 bases remaining between them. The DNA for the CDR3 is TGTGCCAGCAGCCTACGACGGACCAGGGATTCACCCCTCCACTTT. As protein: CASSLRRTRDSPLHF.

There are many counts of this clonotype. This rearrangement joins TRBV7-2 to TRBJ2-7; D is uncertain. V was clipped by 8 bases and J by 0 bases, with 11 bases between them. Germline-derived CDR1 and CDR2 are SGHTA and FQGNSA. The CDR3 contains 13 residues. The CDR3 is CASSDGISYEQYF. The CDR3 DNA sequence: TGTGCCAGCTCGGACGGAATCTCCTACGAGCAGTACTTC.

This clonotype appeared many times. The chain links TRBV28 to TRBJ1-4; 8 bases are a match to TRBD1. The CDR3 is made up of 17 amino acids. V lost 2 bases to trimming and J lost 5 bases; unmatched junction nucleotides: 10. CDR1 and CDR2 (germline): MDHEN, SYDVKM. In DNA form, the CDR3 reads TGTGCCAGCAGTTTACTTCGGAGGACAGGGAAGAATGAAAAACTGTTTTTT. It yields the protein CASSLLRRTGKNEKLFF.

The table lists this clonotype with a few counts. The chain carries TRBV10-1 and TRBJ2-3, with TRBD2 matching over 8 bases. CDR3 size: 14 residues. The germline V gene encodes CDR1 WNHNN and CDR2 SYGVQD (reference sequence). V gave up 8 bases and J gave up 2 bases; unmatched junction bases: 6. CDR3 sequence: CASSLAAYTDTQYF. The CDR3 coding sequence is TGCGCCAGCTCACTAGCGGCCTACACAGATACGCAGTATTTT.

Only a few counts were recorded for this clonotype. This chain uses TRBV6-5 with TRBJ2-6, with 13 bases matching TRBD2. CDR3 size: 18 residues. Losses at the gene ends were 5 bases for V and 0 bases for J; bases not matched to a gene: 4. Germline CDR1 and CDR2: MNHEY and SVGAGI. The DNA of the CDR3 is TGTGCCAGCAGTGGACTAGCGGGGGCCCTCTCTGGGGCCAACGTCCTGACTTTC. Its translation: CASSGLAGALSGANVLTF.

This clonotype was observed many times. The V call is TRBV12-3 or TRBV12-4, the J call TRBJ1-5; 7 bases fit TRBD1. The CDR3 length is 13 residues. The J segment lost 7 bases and the V segment lost 1 base, leaving 1 base of the junction unmatched. CDR3 sequence: CASSLDRGQPQHF. The CDR3 coding sequence is TGTGCCAGCAGTTTAGACAGGGGACAGCCCCAGCATTTT.

This clonotype was seen ten or more times. The chain has TRBV29-1 and TRBJ1-5; weak D call: TRBD1 (5 bases). The V end was cut by 6 bases, the J end by 8 bases, with 17 bases between. The CDR3 runs to 13 residues. The germline V gene encodes CDR1 SQVTM and CDR2 ANQGSEA. Here the CDR3 DNA reads TGCAGCGTGGGACGGGGTTTAAAAGAGCCCCAGCATTTT. It encodes CSVGRGLKEPQHF.

This clonotype was counted at least ten times. V is TRBV11-2 and J is TRBJ2-5; TRBD1 aligns across 10 bases. V was clipped by 4 bases and J by 3 bases; unmatched bases: 5. Germline CDR1 and CDR2: SGHAT and FQNNGV. The CDR3 contains 15 residues. CDR3 nucleotide sequence: TGTGCCAGCAGCTCCCGGGACAGGGGTGAAGAGACCCAGTACTTC. Translating it yields CASSSRDRGEETQYF.

The rearrangement links TRBV7-3 to TRBJ2-2; no clear D gene. V was pared by 5 bases and J by 6 bases, with 7 bases between. CDR1 and CDR2 from the germline V gene are SGHTA and FQGTGA. This CDR3 has 12 residues. CDR3 coding DNA: TGTGCCAGCAGCCGGCAACCCGGGGAGCTGTTTTTT. Amino acids: CASSRQPGELFF.